This T cell receptor (beta chain) was identified in a study of vaccination and CD4 T cells after COVID-19. Looking at the study overall: Post-vaccination specimens were collected at a median of roughly 78 days following dose two (range 14 to 241). Overlapping SARS-CoV-2, HCoV-NL63, HCoV-OC43 and HCoV-229E spike peptides were used to stimulate cells. The control cultures got either a CEFX pool, an HIV-1 Nef pool, or no peptide at all.

About this clonotype itself: Its specificity is unknown.

The CDR3 has 12 residues. V shed 1 base and J shed 5 bases, with 6 bases lying between them. Per the germline V gene, CDR1 is SEHNR and CDR2 is FQNEAQ (reference sequence). With the Oncomine TCR Beta short-read assay, DNA from cultured CD4+ T cells was sequenced. Each CDR3 protein is one row after TCRdb ran MiXCR on the PCR reads. This sample has 6,000 to 8,000 distinct CDR3 sequences, with about 70% found just once. Documented treatment: approximately 9-day PBMC culture with coronavirus spike peptide pools or control peptides (ViraFEST assay). This chain connects TRBV7-9 to TRBJ2-7, with D perhaps TRBD1 (6 bases). The receptor was isolated from a human donor with COVID-19. The material was cultured CD4+ T cells from blood, obtained after SARS-CoV-2 vaccination. The CDR3 nucleotides read TGTGCCAGCAGCTTAGAGGGGGACGAGCAGTACTTC. It is translated as CASSLEGDEQYF.